This T cell receptor beta chain appears in the sequencing data of a study of cytomegalovirus exposure and HLA in healthy donors. At the time of sampling, donors were nominally healthy, though unrecorded immune exposures were likely. Note on this clone: What it recognizes is unknown.

Researchers ran the PCR with 60 Vbeta and 13 Jbeta primers. Repertoires were generated with immunoSEQ multiplex PCR, while TCRdb's copy carries only in-frame clones and drops some. The table records around 200,000 clones, 70% to 80% of them present only once. Trimming cost V 2 bases and J 1 base, with 9 bases left between them. CDR1 and CDR2 from the germline V gene are MNHEY and SMNVEV (reference sequence). The CDR3 is 15 residues long. Study-level points and caveats: The study flagged some 170 TCR beta chains as cytomegalovirus-associated.

J is TRBJ1-5 and V is TRBV27, with a weak D call TRBD1 (5 bases). The receptor was derived from a girl aged 2 to 10 in good health and CMV-seronegative. The sequencing input was PBMCs. The CDR3 DNA sequence: TGTGCCAGCAGTTTAACAGGAGTAAGCAATCAGCCCCAGCATTTT. It is translated as CASSLTGVSNQPQHF.